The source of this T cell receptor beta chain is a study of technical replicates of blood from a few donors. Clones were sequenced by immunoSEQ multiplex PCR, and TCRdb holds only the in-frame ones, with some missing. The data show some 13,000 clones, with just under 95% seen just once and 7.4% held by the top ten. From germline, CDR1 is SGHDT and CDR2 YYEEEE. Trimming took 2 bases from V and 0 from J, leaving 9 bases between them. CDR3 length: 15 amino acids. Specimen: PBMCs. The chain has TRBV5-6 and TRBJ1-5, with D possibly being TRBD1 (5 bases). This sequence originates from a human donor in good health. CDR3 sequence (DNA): TGTGCCAGCAGCTTAGACAGATATAGCAATCAGCCCCAGCATTTT. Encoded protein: CASSLDRYSNQPQHF.